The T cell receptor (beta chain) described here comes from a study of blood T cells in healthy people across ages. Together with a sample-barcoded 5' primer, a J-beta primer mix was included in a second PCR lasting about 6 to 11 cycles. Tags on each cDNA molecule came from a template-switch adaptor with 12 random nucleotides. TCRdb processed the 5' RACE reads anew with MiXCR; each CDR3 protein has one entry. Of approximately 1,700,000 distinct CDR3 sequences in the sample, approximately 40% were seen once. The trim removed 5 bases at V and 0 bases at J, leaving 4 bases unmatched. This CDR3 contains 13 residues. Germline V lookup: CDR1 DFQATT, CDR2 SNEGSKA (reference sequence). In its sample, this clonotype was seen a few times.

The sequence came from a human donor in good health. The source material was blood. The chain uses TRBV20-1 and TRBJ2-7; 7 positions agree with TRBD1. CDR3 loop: CSADDRDSYEQYF. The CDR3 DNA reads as TGCAGTGCTGACGACAGGGACTCCTACGAGCAGTACTTC.